Listed below are T cell receptor beta chains from one sample, sequenced in a study of OX40 agonist ivuxolimab in advanced cancers. Clones were sequenced by immunoSEQ multiplex PCR, and TCRdb holds only the in-frame ones, with some missing. The sample lists some 87,000 clones; approximately 91% were seen once. Sequencing was performed on CD4+ or CD8+ T cells sorted from blood, taken in a trial of the OX40 agonist ivuxolimab. Source of these receptors: an adult with an advanced solid tumor such as melanoma, head and neck, liver or kidney cancer. Each CDR3 is given without its conserved first and last residue. The D gene is left open where the match is weak.

j_gene: TRBJ1-5
d_gene: TRBD1
v_gene: TRBV7-2
CDR3aa: ASSLELQTGRDQPQH

j_gene: TRBJ1-2
d_gene: NA
v_gene: TRBV10-3
CDR3aa: AISGDSVIYGYT

j_gene: TRBJ1-6
d_gene: NA
v_gene: TRBV7-6
CDR3aa: ASSSEGTYNSPLH

j_gene: TRBJ1-4
d_gene: NA
v_gene: TRBV4-3
CDR3aa: ASRRTATNEKLF

j_gene: TRBJ1-2
d_gene: NA
v_gene: TRBV11-3
CDR3aa: ASSLSEWTRVSRGYT

j_gene: TRBJ2-7
d_gene: TRBD2
v_gene: TRBV5-1
CDR3aa: ASSLDASGVYEQY

j_gene: TRBJ1-2
d_gene: NA
v_gene: TRBV27
CDR3aa: ASSSGYT

j_gene: TRBJ2-1
d_gene: NA
v_gene: TRBV19
CDR3aa: ASSGPGHQVTYNEQF

j_gene: TRBJ2-5
d_gene: TRBD2
v_gene: TRBV30
CDR3aa: AWSGWGGQETQY

j_gene: TRBJ1-2
d_gene: TRBD1
v_gene: TRBV18
CDR3aa: ASSPETGDKGYT

j_gene: TRBJ1-1
d_gene: TRBD1
v_gene: TRBV6-1
CDR3aa: ASSEVRQGKGEAF

j_gene: TRBJ2-3
d_gene: NA
v_gene: TRBV9
CDR3aa: ASSVASSTDTQY

j_gene: TRBJ1-1
d_gene: NA
v_gene: TRBV6-6
CDR3aa: ASRIHSDTEAF

j_gene: TRBJ2-6
d_gene: NA
v_gene: TRBV7-2
CDR3aa: ASSSSEASGANVLT

j_gene: TRBJ2-1
d_gene: TRBD1
v_gene: TRBV19
CDR3aa: ASSITGGYNEQF

j_gene: TRBJ2-7
d_gene: NA
v_gene: TRBV21-1
CDR3aa: ASSDRGLAEYEQY

j_gene: TRBJ2-2
d_gene: NA
v_gene: TRBV5-5
CDR3aa: ASSLQWQSNTGELF

j_gene: TRBJ1-1
d_gene: NA
v_gene: TRBV4-1
CDR3aa: ASSQARGIDTEAF